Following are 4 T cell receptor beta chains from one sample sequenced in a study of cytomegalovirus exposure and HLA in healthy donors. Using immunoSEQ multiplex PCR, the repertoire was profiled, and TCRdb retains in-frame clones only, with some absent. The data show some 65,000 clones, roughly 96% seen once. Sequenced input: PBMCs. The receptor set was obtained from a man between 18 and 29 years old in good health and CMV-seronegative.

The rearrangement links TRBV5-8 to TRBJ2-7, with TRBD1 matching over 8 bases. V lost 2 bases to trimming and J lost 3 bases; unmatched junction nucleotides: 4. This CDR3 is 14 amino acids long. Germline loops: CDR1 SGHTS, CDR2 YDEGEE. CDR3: CASSLQGGLYEQYF. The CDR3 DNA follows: TGTGCCAGCAGCTTACAGGGGGGACTCTACGAGCAGTACTTC.

The CDR3 DNA follows: TGTGCCAGCAGCGTAATATCCACTAGCACAGATACGCAGTATTTT. Translation: CASSVISTSTDTQYF. The chain links TRBV2 to TRBJ2-3; D is ambiguous. CDR1 SNHLY and CDR2 FYNNEI come from the germline V gene. The CDR3 covers 15 residues. V was trimmed by 6 bases and J by 0 bases, leaving 13 bases between them.

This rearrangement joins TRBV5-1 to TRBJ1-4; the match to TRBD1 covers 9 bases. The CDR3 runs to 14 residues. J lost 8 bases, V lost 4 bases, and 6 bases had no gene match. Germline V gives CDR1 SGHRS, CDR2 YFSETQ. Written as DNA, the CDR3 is TGCGCCAGCAGCCGGACAGGGGCAGGGGAAAAACTGTTTTTT. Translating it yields CASSRTGAGEKLFF.

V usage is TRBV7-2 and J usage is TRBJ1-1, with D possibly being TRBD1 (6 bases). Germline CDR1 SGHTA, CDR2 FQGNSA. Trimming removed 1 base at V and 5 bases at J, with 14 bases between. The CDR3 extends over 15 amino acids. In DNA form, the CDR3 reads TGTGCCAGCAGCTTAGAGTGGGGGCGCTGGACTGAAGCTTTCTTT. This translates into CASSLEWGRWTEAFF.